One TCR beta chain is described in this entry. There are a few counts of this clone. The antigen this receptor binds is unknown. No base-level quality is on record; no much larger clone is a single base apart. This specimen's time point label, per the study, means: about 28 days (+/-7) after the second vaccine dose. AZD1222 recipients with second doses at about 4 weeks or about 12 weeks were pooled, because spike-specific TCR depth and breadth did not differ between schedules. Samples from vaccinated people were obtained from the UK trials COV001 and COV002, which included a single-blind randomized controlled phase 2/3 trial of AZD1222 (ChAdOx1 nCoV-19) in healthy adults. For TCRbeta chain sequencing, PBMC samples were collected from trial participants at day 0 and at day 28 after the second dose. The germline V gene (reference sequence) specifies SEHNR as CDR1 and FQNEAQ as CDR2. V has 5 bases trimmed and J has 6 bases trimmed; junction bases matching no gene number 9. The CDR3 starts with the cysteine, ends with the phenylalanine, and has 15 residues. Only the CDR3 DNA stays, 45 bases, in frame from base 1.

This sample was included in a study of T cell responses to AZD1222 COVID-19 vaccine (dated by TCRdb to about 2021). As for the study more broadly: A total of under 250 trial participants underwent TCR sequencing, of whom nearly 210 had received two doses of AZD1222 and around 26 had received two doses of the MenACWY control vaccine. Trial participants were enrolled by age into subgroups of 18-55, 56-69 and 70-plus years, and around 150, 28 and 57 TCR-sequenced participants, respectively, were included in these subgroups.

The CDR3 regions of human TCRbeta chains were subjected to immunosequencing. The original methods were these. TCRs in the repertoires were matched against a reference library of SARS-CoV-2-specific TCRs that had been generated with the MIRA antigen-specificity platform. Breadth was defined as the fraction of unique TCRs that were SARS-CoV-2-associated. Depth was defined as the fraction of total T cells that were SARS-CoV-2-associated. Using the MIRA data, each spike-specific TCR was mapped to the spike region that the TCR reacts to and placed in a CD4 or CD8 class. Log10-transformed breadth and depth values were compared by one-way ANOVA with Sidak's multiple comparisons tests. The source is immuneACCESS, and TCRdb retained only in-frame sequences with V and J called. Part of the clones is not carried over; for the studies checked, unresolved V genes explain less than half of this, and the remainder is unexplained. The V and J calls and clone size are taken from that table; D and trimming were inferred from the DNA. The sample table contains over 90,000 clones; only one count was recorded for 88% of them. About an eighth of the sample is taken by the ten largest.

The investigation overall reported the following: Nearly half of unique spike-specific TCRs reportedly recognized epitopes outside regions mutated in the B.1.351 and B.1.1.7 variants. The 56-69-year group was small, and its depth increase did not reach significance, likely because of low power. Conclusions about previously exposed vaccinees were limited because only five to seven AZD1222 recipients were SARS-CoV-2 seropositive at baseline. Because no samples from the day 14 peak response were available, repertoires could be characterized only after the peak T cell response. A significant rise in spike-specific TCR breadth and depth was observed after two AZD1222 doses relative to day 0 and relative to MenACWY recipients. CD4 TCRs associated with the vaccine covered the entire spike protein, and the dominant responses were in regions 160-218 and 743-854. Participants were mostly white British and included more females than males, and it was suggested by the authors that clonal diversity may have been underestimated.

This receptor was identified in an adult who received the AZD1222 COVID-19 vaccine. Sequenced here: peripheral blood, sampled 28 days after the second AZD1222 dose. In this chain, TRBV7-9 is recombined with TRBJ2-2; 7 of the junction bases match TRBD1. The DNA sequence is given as TGTGCCAGCAGCGACCCGACAGGGAAGGCCGGGGAGCTGTTTTTT. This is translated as CASSDPTGKAGELFF.